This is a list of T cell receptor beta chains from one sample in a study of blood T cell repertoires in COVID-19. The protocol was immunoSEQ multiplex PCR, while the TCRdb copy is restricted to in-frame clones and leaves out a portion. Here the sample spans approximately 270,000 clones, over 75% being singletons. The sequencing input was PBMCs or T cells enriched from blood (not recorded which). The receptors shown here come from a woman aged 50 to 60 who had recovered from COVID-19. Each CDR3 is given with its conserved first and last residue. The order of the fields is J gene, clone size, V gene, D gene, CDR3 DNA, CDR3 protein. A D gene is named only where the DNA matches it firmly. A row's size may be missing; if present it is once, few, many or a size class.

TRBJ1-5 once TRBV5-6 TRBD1 TGTGCCAGCAGCTTCTCCGGGACAGTCTTCTCCCAGCATTTT CASSFSGTVFSQHF
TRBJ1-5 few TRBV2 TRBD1 TGTGCCAGCAGCAGACAGGGGGATCAGCCCCAGCATTTT CASSRQGDQPQHF
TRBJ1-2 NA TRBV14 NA TGTGCCAGCAGCCAAGATTACCTATACTACCTTAACTATGGCTACACCTTC CASSQDYLYYLNYGYTF
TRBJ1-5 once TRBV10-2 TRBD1 TGCGCCAGCAGCAAATCTCGACAGGGTAATCAGCCCCAGCATTTT CASSKSRQGNQPQHF
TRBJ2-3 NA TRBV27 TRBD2 TGTGCCAGCAGAAAGTGGACTAGCGGAAACACAGATACGCAGTATTTT CASRKWTSGNTDTQYF
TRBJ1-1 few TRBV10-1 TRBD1 TGCGCCAGCAGGGGCAGGGGGCGAGGAACTGAAGCTTTCTTT CASRGRGRGTEAFF
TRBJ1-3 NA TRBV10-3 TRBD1 TGTGCCATCAGAGGACAGGAGGGAAACACCATATATTTT CAIRGQEGNTIYF
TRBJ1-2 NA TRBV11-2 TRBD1 TGTGCCAGCAGCTCGGCCGGGACAGTCTATGGCTACACCTTC CASSSAGTVYGYTF
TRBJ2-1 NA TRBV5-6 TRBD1 TGTGCCAGCAGCCGGGACAGGGGGGATGAGCAGTTCTTC CASSRDRGDEQFF
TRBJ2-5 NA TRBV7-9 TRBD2 TGTGCCAGCAGCCAACTCCTGGGAGCGGGAGTTAAAGAGACCCAGTACTTC CASSQLLGAGVKETQYF
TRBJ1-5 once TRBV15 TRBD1 TGTGCCACCAGCAGAGACGGCCAGGGGGGTCAGCCCCAGCATTTT CATSRDGQGGQPQHF
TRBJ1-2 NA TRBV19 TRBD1 TGTGCCACCTCGACAGGGGGCAACTATGGCTACACCTTC CATSTGGNYGYTF
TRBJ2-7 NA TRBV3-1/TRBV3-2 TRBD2 TGTGCCAGCAGCCAAGGGGGGCGAGCGGGAGTCGAGCAGTACTTC CASSQGGRAGVEQYF
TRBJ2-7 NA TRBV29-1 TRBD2 TGCAGCGTTGTCCCCTGGGGTAGCGGGACCTCCTACGAGCAGTACTTC CSVVPWGSGTSYEQYF
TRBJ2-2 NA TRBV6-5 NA TGTGCCAGCAGTTACTCGCCTAATAGCGGGGAGCTGTTTTTT CASSYSPNSGELFF
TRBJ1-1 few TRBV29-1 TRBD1 TGCAGCGTTGAGGGACAGGGGGTGAACACTGAAGCTTTCTTT CSVEGQGVNTEAFF
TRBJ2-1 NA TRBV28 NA TGTGCCAGCAGTTTCTTGCGGGATAGCTCCTACAATGAGCAGTTCTTC CASSFLRDSSYNEQFF
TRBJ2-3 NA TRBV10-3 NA TGTGCCATCAGTGAGGGCAGGGGCCGGACAGATACGCAGTATTTT CAISEGRGRTDTQYF
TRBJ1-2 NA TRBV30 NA TGTGCCTGGAGTGGTTCTTTCTATGGCTACACCTTC CAWSGSFYGYTF
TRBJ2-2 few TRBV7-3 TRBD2 TGTGCCAGCAGCACTAGCGGCACCGGGGAGCTGTTTTTT CASSTSGTGELFF
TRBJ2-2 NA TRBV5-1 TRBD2 TGCGCCAGCAGCTTGCCTAGCGGGAGTACGACCACCGGGGAGCTGTTTTTT CASSLPSGSTTTGELFF
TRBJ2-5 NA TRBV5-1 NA TGCGCCAGCAGCCCCGGGACTCCTCTAGAGACCCAGTACTTC CASSPGTPLETQYF
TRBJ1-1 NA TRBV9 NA TGTGCCAGCAGCGCAGACAGTCGCTCTGAAGCTTTCTTT CASSADSRSEAFF
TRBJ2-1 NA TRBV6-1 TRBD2 TGTGCCAGCAGTGTCCCTAGCGGGGTCACCTACAATGAGCAGTTCTTC CASSVPSGVTYNEQFF
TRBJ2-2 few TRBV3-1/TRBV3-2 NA TGTGCCAGCAGCCTCTTTTCGGGAACGGGCGGGGAGCTGTTTTTT CASSLFSGTGGELFF
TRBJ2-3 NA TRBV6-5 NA TGTGCCAGCATGCGGATCAGCACAGATACGCAGTATTTT CASMRISTDTQYF
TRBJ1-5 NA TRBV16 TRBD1 TGTGCCAGCAGCCAATCCGGGACAGCTCCTCAGCCCCAGCATTTT CASSQSGTAPQPQHF